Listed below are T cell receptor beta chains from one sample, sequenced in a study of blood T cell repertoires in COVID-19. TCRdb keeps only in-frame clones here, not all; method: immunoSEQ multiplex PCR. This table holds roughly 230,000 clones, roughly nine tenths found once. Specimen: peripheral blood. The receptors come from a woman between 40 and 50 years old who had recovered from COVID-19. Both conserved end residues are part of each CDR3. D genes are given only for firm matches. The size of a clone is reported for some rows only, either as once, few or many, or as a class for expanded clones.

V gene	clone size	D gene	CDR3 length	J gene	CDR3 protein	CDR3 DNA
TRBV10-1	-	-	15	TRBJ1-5	CASKEGNYSNQPQHF	TGCGCCAGCAAGGAAGGCAACTATAGCAATCAGCCCCAGCATTTT
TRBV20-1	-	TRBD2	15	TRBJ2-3	CSASDQRGSTDTQYF	TGCAGTGCTAGTGATCAGCGGGGCAGCACAGATACGCAGTATTTT
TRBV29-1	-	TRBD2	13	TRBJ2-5	CSVRTSGQETQYF	TGCAGCGTCCGGACTAGCGGCCAAGAGACCCAGTACTTC
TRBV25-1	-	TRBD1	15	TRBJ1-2	CASSELPGQGDGYTF	TGTGCCAGCAGTGAATTGCCGGGACAGGGAGATGGCTACACCTTC
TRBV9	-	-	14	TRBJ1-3	CASSVGGTRDTIYF	TGTGCCAGCAGCGTAGGCGGGACCCGGGACACCATATATTTT
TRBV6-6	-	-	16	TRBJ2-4	CASSPSQVLAKNIQYF	TGTGCCAGCAGCCCTTCACAGGTACTAGCCAAAAACATTCAGTACTTC
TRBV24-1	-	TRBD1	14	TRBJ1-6	CATSEGTGDSPLHF	TGTGCCACCAGTGAAGGGACAGGGGATTCACCCCTCCACTTT
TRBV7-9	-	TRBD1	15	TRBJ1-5	CASSRAGTGNQPQHF	TGTGCCAGCAGCCGGGCCGGGACAGGGAATCAGCCCCAGCATTTT
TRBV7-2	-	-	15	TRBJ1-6	CASSLRGLRDSPLHF	TGTGCCAGCAGCTTAAGGGGCCTCAGGGATTCACCCCTCCACTTT
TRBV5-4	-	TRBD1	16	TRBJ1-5	CASSNYRQGGGQPQHF	TGTGCCAGCAGCAACTACCGACAGGGGGGCGGCCAGCCCCAGCATTTT
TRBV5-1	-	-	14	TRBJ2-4	CASSLGEPKNIQYF	TGCGCCAGCAGCTTGGGGGAGCCTAAAAACATTCAGTACTTC
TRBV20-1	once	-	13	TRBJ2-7	CSASNSGPYEQYF	TGCAGTGCTAGTAACAGCGGTCCCTACGAGCAGTACTTC
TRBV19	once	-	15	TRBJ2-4	CASSLAGGDFDIQYF	TGTGCCAGTAGCCTGGCAGGCGGGGATTTTGACATTCAGTACTTC
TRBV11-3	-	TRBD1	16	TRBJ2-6	CASSLGQGSGANVLTF	TGTGCCAGCAGCTTAGGACAGGGTTCTGGGGCCAACGTCCTGACTTTC
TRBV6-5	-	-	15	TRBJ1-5	CASTFSGVGNQPQHF	TGTGCCAGCACTTTTTCAGGGGTAGGGAATCAGCCCCAGCATTTT
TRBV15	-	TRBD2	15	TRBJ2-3	CATSTLAGPPGTQYF	TGTGCCACCAGCACACTAGCGGGTCCCCCGGGGACGCAGTATTTT